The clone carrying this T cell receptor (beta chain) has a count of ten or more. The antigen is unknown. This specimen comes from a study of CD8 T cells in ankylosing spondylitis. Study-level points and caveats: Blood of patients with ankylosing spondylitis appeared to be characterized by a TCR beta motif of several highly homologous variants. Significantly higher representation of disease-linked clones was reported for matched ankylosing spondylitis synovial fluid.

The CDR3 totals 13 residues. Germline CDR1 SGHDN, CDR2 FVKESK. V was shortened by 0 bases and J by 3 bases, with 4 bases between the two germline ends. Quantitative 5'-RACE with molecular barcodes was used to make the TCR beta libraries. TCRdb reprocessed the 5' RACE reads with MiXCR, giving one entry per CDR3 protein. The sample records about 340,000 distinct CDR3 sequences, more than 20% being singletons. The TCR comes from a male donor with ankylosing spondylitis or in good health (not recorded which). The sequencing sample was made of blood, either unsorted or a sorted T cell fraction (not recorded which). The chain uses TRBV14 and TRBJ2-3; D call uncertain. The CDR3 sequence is CASSQEGTDTQYF. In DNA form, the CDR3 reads TGTGCCAGCAGCCAAGAAGGTACAGATACGCAGTATTTT.